Following are 26 T cell receptor beta chains from one sample sequenced in a study of blood T cell repertoires in COVID-19. Profiling relied on immunoSEQ multiplex PCR, and the TCRdb table lists in-frame clones only, not all of them. In the table there are 100,000 to 150,000 clones, 85% of which are singletons. The sample was peripheral blood. These receptors all come from an elderly woman with acute or convalescent COVID-19.

This chain's CDR3 is CSVISGVGNEQFF. DNA for the CDR3: TGCAGCGTTATTAGCGGGGTGGGGAATGAGCAGTTCTTC. This chain uses TRBV29-1 with TRBJ2-1, with 8 bases that match TRBD2. The J segment lost 7 bases and the V segment lost 5 bases, leaving 7 bases of the junction unmatched. The CDR3 is made up of 13 amino acids. The germline CDR1 and CDR2 sequences are SQVTM and ANQGSEA.

The CDR3 coding sequence is TGTGCCAGCAGCCAAGCATACAGCTCTGGAAACACCATATATTTT. As protein: CASSQAYSSGNTIYF. V and J are TRBV3-1 (or the pseudogene TRBV3-2) and TRBJ1-3; D is undetermined. The ends were cut back, 1 base at V and 0 bases at J, with 7 bases in the middle. The CDR3 runs 15 residues. The germline gives CDR1 LGHDT, CDR2 YNNKEL (reference sequence).

The V gene is TRBV3-1 (or the pseudogene TRBV3-2), the J gene TRBJ1-1; possible D gene TRBD1, 5 bases. This CDR3 has 13 amino acids. The germline V gene has CDR1 LGHDT and CDR2 YNNKEL (reference sequence). V was clipped by 4 bases and J by 3 bases, with 9 bases between them. Written as DNA, the CDR3 is TGTGCCAGCAGCCCTTGGGGGGACACTGAAGCTTTCTTT. Protein product: CASSPWGDTEAFF.

V usage is TRBV28 and J usage is TRBJ1-1; the match to TRBD1 covers 9 bases. CDR1 is MDHEN, CDR2 SYDVKM, per germline. There are 15 residues in the CDR3. Losses at the gene ends were 6 bases for V and 5 bases for J; bases not matched to a gene: 10. In DNA, the CDR3 is TGTGCCAGCAGCTCGCCTGGGACAGGGAGAACTGAAGCTTTCTTT. Protein sequence: CASSSPGTGRTEAFF.

The J gene is TRBJ2-3, the V gene TRBV5-1, with 8 bases that match TRBD1. CDR3 length: 15 amino acids. With V trimmed by 4 bases and J by 4 bases, 8 bases remained unmatched. Germline CDR1 SGHRS, CDR2 YFSETQ. In DNA, the CDR3 is TGCGCCAGCAGCGCCGGACAGGGACAGGCAGATACGCAGTATTTT. The encoded protein is CASSAGQGQADTQYF.

The chain links TRBV28 to TRBJ2-1; D perhaps matches TRBD2 (5 bases). The length of the CDR3 is 15 residues. Germline V gene lookup returns CDR1 MDHEN and CDR2 SYDVKM. V lost 6 bases and J 5 bases, leaving 17 bases between the germline ends. The CDR3 spells CASSPTKTRNNEQFF. The CDR3 region has the DNA TGTGCCAGCAGCCCGACTAAAACCCGAAACAATGAGCAGTTCTTC.

Only one count was recorded for this clone. This rearrangement joins TRBV7-9 to TRBJ1-1, with D possibly matching TRBD1 (6 bases). The CDR3 runs 14 residues. V was shortened by 5 bases and J by 2 bases, with 12 bases between the two germline ends. Germline V lookup: CDR1 SEHNR, CDR2 FQNEAQ (reference sequence). The CDR3 reads CASSKGGGNTEAFF. In DNA form, the CDR3 reads TGTGCCAGCAGCAAAGGGGGGGGTAACACTGAAGCTTTCTTT.

The V gene is TRBV3-1 (or the pseudogene TRBV3-2), the J gene TRBJ2-7; 7 positions match TRBD1. Germline trimming cut 2 bases from V and 6 bases from J; bases unmatched to any gene: 4. CDR3 size: 13 residues. CDR1 LGHDT and CDR2 YNNKEL come from the germline V gene (reference sequence). The CDR3 bases are TGTGCCAGCAGCCAACAGGGGGATCTCGAGCAGTACTTC. This translates into CASSQQGDLEQYF.

The CDR3 DNA reads TGCGCCAGCAGCTTGGACGGTCAGGCGAACACTGAAGCTTTCTTT. This encodes CASSLDGQANTEAFF. J is TRBJ1-1 and V is TRBV5-1; D is uncertain. Deletions cut 0 bases from V and 1 base from J, with 10 bases between. Per the germline V gene, CDR1 is SGHRS and CDR2 is YFSETQ. CDR3 length: 15 amino acids.

The chain carries TRBV5-4 and TRBJ2-1; TRBD2 aligns across 8 bases. Per the germline V gene, CDR1 is SGHNT and CDR2 is YYREEE (reference sequence). Germline trimming cut 4 bases from V and 8 bases from J; bases unmatched to any gene: 14. This CDR3 is built from 16 residues. The CDR3 DNA follows: TGTGCCAGCAGCCCTGGGGCCCTTCGGGGGGGGGATGAGCAGTTCTTC. Translating it yields CASSPGALRGGDEQFF.

The J gene is TRBJ1-5, the V gene TRBV6-2 or TRBV6-3; D is possibly TRBD1 (6 bases). CDR3 length: 19 amino acids. The germline V gene has CDR1 MNHEY and CDR2 SVGEGT. The ends were cut back, 6 bases at V and 5 bases at J, with 29 bases in the middle. The CDR3 DNA reads as TGTGCCAGCAGCCCACTCTTGGGGGCGAGGGTTGTCCGGGATCAGCCCCAGCATTTT. This sequence encodes CASSPLLGARVVRDQPQHF.

V is TRBV28 and J is TRBJ2-1, with TRBD2 as a possible D gene (5 bases). Germline V gene sequence: CDR1 MDHEN, CDR2 SYDVKM. The V end lost 0 bases, the J end lost 6 bases, and 9 bases lay between the germline ends. This CDR3 has 14 residues. In DNA form, the CDR3 reads TGTGCCAGCAGTTTATGGGGAGAATTCAATGAGCAGTTCTTC. It encodes CASSLWGEFNEQFF. Using reference TRBV28 and TRBJ2-1 for the parts outside the CDR3, the full variable domain is DVKVTQSSRYLVKRTGEKVFLECVQDMDHENMFWYRQDPGLGLRLIYFSYDVKMKEKGDIPEGYSVSREKKERFSLILESASTNQTSMYLCASSLWGEFNEQFFGPGTRLTVL.

The chain has TRBV2 and TRBJ2-5; 9 bases map to TRBD2. Germline assignment: CDR1 SNHLY and CDR2 FYNNEI. Trimming at V came to 3 bases and at J to 4 bases, leaving 12 bases not matched to a gene. The CDR3 has 17 residues. DNA for the CDR3: TGTGCCAGCAGTGAGATAGTTATAGCGGGGGCCCCAGAGACCCAGTACTTC. Its protein is CASSEIVIAGAPETQYF.

The genes are TRBV18 and TRBJ2-1; 7 nucleotides match TRBD2. The CDR3 contains 14 residues. Trimming took 5 bases from V and 9 from J; bases not matched to a gene: 10. From germline, CDR1 is KGHSH and CDR2 LQKENI. In nucleotides, the CDR3 is TGTGCCAGCTCAACTACCGGGGCTAGCGGTGAGCAGTTCTTC. It codes for CASSTTGASGEQFF.

V is TRBV5-4 and J is TRBJ1-1, with D tentatively TRBD1 (6 bases). The CDR3 totals 14 residues. The V end lost 6 bases, the J end lost 2 bases, and 14 bases lay between the germline ends. Germline V gives CDR1 SGHNT, CDR2 YYREEE (reference sequence). The CDR3 sequence: CASNQDSQNTEAFF. The DNA of the CDR3 is TGTGCCAGCAACCAGGACAGTCAAAACACTGAAGCTTTCTTT. Full variable domain (rest looked up from reference TRBV5-4 and TRBJ1-1): ETGVTQSPTHLIKTRGQQVTLRCSSQSGHNTVSWYQQALGQGPQFIFQYYREEENGRGNFPPRFSGLQFPNYSSELNVNALELDDSALYLCASNQDSQNTEAFFGQGTRLTVV.

A single count supports this clone. The chain employs TRBV18 and TRBJ1-4; no clear D. The CDR3 loop spans 16 amino acids. V was trimmed by 4 bases and J by 0 bases, leaving 12 bases between them. CDR1 is KGHSH, CDR2 LQKENI, per germline. For the CDR3, the DNA is TGTGCCAGCTCACACCGGACTAGTGCAACTAATGAAAAACTGTTTTTT. Translation: CASSHRTSATNEKLFF.

This rearrangement joins TRBV5-1 to TRBJ1-4, with TRBD1 identical over 8 bases. This CDR3 comprises 14 residues. Germline V lookup: CDR1 SGHRS, CDR2 YFSETQ. Trimming removed 5 bases from V and 5 bases from J; junction bases left unmatched: 5. The CDR3 nucleotides read TGCGCCAGCAGGGAGGACAGGGCGAATGAAAAACTGTTTTTT. Protein sequence: CASREDRANEKLFF.

The chain is built from TRBV18 and TRBJ2-4, with D possibly matching TRBD2 (7 bases). Germline values: CDR1 KGHSH, CDR2 LQKENI. V lost 1 base, J lost 3 bases, and 13 bases lay in between. The CDR3 has 16 residues. CDR3 region: CASSPLTGGGKNIQYF. The CDR3 DNA follows: TGTGCCAGCTCACCACTAACGGGGGGCGGCAAAAACATTCAGTACTTC.

The table lists this clone with a few counts. The gene calls are TRBV28 and TRBJ2-1; 8 bases are shared with TRBD1. This CDR3 has 11 amino acids. The junction had 4 bases not matched to a gene; V was cut back by 6 bases and J by 12 bases. Germline V gene lookup returns CDR1 MDHEN and CDR2 SYDVKM. The CDR3 sequence is CASSTGTGQFF. In nucleotides, the CDR3 is TGTGCCAGCAGCACAGGGACAGGGCAGTTCTTC.

J is TRBJ2-1 and V is TRBV12-3 or TRBV12-4; TRBD1 is a possible D gene (6 bases). Trimming left V 6 bases short and J 7 bases short, with 13 bases between. The CDR3 is made up of 13 amino acids. Here the CDR3 DNA reads TGTGCCAGCAGACGGACAGCTAGGAATGAGCAGTTCTTC. This translates into CASRRTARNEQFF.

This chain joins TRBV9 and TRBJ1-2; D remains unclear. The length of the CDR3 is 15 residues. Trimming took off 4 bases at V and 7 bases at J, with 20 bases between the two ends. Germline V CDR1 and CDR2: SGDLS, YYNGEE. In DNA form, the CDR3 reads TGTGCCAGCAGCCCTACCCAACAGACTCGGGGTGGCTACACCTTC. This gives the protein CASSPTQQTRGGYTF.

This clone was detected a few times. The chain combines TRBV7-9 with TRBJ2-1, with D perhaps matching TRBD1 (5 bases). Trimming left V 4 bases short and J 7 bases short, with 14 bases between. This CDR3 contains 14 residues. Germline assignment: CDR1 SEHNR and CDR2 FQNEAQ (reference sequence). Here the CDR3 reads CASSSRQKGNEQFF. The DNA for the CDR3 is TGTGCCAGCAGCTCCCGACAGAAGGGGAATGAGCAGTTCTTC.

This chain connects TRBV5-1 to TRBJ2-2; unclear D gene. There are 15 residues in the CDR3. CDR1 is SGHRS, CDR2 YFSETQ, per germline. The V end was cut by 3 bases, the J end by 6 bases, with 15 bases between. The CDR3 DNA follows: TGCGCCAGCAGCTACCGGCAGGTTGCATCCGGGGAGCTGTTTTTT. Encoded protein: CASSYRQVASGELFF.

The J gene is TRBJ1-5, the V gene TRBV2, with a possible D match to TRBD1 (6 bases). This CDR3 comprises 15 residues. CDR1 and CDR2 (germline): SNHLY, FYNNEI. V lost 10 bases and J 4 bases, leaving 20 bases between the germline ends. The CDR3 sequence is CATQNQGLPNQPQHF. CDR3 sequence (DNA): TGTGCCACCCAAAACCAGGGGCTGCCAAATCAGCCCCAGCATTTT.

The chain uses TRBV11-2 and TRBJ2-2; D gene uncertain. The CDR3 is 13 residues long. Trimming took 8 bases from V and 8 from J, leaving 15 bases between them. Germline values: CDR1 SGHAT, CDR2 FQNNGV. The CDR3 DNA reads as TGTGCCAGCCGCCCCCCTAGTTGGGGGGAGCTGTTTTTT. As protein: CASRPPSWGELFF.

The rearrangement uses TRBV11-2 and TRBJ2-7; D might be TRBD1 (5 bases). The CDR3 sequence is 14 residues long. The V and J ends lost 6 bases and 4 bases respectively, with 16 bases between them. Germline CDR1 and CDR2: SGHAT and FQNNGV. The CDR3: CASSSGSYGYEQYF. The CDR3 bases are TGTGCCAGCAGTTCAGGGTCTTACGGGTACGAGCAGTACTTC.